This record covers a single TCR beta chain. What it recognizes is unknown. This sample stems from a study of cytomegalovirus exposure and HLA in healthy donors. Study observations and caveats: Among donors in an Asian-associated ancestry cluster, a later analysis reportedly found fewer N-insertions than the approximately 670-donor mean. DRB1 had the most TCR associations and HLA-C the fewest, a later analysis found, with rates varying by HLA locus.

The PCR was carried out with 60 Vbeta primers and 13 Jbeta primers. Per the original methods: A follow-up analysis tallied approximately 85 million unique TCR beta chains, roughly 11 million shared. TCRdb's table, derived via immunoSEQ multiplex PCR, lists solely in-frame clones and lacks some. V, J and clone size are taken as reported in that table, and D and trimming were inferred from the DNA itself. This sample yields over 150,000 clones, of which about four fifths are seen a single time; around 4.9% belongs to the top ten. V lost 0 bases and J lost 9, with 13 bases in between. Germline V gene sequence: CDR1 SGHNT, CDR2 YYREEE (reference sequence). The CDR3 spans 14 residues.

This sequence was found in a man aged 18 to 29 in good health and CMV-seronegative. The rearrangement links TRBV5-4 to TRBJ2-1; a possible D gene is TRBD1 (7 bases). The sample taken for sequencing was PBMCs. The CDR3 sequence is CASSLGQGGGEQFF. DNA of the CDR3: TGTGCCAGCAGCTTGGGGCAGGGGGGCGGTGAGCAGTTCTTC. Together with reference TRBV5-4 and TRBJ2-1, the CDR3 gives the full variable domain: ETGVTQSPTHLIKTRGQQVTLRCSSQSGHNTVSWYQQALGQGPQFIFQYYREEENGRGNFPPRFSGLQFPNYSSELNVNALELDDSALYLCASSLGQGGGEQFFGPGTRLTVL.